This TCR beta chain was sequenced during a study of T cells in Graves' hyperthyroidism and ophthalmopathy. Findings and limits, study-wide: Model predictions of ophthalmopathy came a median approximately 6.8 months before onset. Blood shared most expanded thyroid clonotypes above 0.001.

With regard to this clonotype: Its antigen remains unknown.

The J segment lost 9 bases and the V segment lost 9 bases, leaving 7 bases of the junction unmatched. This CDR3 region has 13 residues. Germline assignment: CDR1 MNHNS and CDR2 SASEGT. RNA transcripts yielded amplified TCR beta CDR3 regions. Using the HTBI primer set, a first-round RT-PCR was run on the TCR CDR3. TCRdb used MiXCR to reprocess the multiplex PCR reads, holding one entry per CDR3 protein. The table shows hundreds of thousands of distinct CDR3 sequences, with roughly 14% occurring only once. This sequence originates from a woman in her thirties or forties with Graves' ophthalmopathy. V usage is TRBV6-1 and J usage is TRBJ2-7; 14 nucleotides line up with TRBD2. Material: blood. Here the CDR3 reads CASETTSGRVQYF. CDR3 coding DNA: TGTGCCAGTGAAACGACTAGCGGGAGGGTGCAGTACTTC.